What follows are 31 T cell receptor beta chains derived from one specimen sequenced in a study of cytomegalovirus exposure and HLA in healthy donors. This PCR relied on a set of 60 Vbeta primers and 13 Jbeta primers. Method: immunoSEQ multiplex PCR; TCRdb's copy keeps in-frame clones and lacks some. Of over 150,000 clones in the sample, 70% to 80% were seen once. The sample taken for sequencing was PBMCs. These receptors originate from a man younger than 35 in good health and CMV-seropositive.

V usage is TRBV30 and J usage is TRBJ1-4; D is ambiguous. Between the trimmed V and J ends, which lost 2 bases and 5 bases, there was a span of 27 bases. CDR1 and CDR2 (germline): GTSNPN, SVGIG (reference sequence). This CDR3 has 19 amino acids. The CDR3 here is CAWSLSALGWRARNEKLFF. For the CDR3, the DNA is TGTGCCTGGAGTCTCAGCGCATTGGGTTGGAGGGCTCGGAATGAAAAACTGTTTTTT.

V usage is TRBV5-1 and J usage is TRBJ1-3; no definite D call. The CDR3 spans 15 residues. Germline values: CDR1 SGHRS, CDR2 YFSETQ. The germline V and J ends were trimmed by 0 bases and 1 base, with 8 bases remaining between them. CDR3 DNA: TGCGCCAGCAGCTTGGCGGGGTTTTCTGGAAACACCATATATTTT. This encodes CASSLAGFSGNTIYF.

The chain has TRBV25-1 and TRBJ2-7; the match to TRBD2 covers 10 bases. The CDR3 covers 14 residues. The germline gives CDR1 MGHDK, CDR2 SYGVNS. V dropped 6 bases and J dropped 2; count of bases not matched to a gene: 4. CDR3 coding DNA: TGTGCCAGCAGAGCGGGAGGGCCCCCCTACGAGCAGTACTTC. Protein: CASRAGGPPYEQYF.

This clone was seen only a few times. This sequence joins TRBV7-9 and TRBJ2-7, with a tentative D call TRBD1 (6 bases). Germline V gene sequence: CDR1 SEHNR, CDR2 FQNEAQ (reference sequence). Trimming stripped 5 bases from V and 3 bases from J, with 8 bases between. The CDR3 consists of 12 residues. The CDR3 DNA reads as TGTGCCAGCAGCCCCAGGGGCTACGAGCAGTACTTC. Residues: CASSPRGYEQYF.

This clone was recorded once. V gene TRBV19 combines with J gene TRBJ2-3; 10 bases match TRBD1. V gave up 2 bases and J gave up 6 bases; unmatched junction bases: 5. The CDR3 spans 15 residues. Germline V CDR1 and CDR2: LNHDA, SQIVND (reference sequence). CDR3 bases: TGTGCCAGTAGTATATCTGGGACAGGGGCGGATACGCAGTATTTT. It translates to CASSISGTGADTQYF.

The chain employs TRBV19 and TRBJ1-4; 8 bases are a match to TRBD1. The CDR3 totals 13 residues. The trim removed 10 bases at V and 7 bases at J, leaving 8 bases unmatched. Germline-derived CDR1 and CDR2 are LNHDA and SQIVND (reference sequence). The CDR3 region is CATMDRAGEKLFF. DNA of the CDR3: TGTGCCACCATGGACAGGGCTGGTGAAAAACTGTTTTTT.

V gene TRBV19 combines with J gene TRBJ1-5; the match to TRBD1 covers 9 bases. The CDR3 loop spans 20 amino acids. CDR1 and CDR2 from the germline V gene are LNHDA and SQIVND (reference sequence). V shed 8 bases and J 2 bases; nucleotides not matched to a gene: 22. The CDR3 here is CASPAGTGRISRAGNQPQHF. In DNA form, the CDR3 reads TGTGCCAGTCCCGCCGGGACAGGGAGAATTTCGAGAGCAGGCAATCAGCCCCAGCATTTT.

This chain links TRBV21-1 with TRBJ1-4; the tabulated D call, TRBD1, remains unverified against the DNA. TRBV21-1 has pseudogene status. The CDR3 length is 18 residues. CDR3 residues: CASSPKGDTHTPGEKLFF. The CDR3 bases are TGTGCCAGCAGCCCTAAAGGGGACACGCACACCCCGGGTGAAAAACTGTTTTTT.

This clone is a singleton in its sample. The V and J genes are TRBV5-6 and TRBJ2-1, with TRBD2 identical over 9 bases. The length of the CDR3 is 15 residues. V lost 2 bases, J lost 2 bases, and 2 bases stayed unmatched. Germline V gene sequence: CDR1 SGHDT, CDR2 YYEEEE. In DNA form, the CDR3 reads TGTGCCAGCAGCTTTGTAGCGGGAGCCTACAATGAGCAGTTCTTC. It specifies CASSFVAGAYNEQFF.

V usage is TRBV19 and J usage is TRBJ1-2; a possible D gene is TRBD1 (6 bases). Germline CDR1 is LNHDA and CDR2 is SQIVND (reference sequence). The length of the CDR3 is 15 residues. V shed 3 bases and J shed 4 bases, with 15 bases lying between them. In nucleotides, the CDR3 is TGTGCCAGTAGTATTCTTCGGGACACTTTCTATGGCTACACCTTC. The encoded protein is CASSILRDTFYGYTF.

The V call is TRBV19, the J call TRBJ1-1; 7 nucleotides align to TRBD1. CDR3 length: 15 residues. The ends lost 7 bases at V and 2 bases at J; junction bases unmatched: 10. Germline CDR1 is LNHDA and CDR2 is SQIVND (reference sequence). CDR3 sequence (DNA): TGTGCCAGTACCTTTAGGGGGACAGCTAACACTGAAGCTTTCTTT. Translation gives CASTFRGTANTEAFF.

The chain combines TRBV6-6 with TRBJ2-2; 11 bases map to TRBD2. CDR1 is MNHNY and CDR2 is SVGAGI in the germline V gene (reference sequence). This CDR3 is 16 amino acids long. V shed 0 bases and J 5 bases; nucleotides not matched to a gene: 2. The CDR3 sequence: CASSYSGLAGTGELFF. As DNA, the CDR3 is TGTGCCAGCAGTTACTCCGGACTAGCGGGTACCGGGGAGCTGTTTTTT.

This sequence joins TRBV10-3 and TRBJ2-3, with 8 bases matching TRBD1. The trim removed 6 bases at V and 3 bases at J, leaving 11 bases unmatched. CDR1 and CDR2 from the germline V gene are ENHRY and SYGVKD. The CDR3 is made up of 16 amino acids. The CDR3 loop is CAIRPTDRGKTDTQYF. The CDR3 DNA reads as TGTGCCATCAGACCTACTGACAGGGGAAAAACAGATACGCAGTATTTT.

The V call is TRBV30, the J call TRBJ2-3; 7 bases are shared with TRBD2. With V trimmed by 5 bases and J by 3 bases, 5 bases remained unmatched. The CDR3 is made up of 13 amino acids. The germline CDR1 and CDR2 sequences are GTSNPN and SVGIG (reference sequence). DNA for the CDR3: TGTGCCTGGTGTCGGGGGGTAACAGATACGCAGTATTTT. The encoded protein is CAWCRGVTDTQYF.

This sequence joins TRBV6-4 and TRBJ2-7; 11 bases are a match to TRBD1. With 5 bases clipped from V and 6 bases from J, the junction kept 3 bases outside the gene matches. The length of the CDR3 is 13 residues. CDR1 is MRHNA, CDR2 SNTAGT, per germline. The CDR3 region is CASSSGTGGEQYF. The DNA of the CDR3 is TGTGCCAGCAGTTCCGGGACAGGGGGCGAGCAGTACTTC.

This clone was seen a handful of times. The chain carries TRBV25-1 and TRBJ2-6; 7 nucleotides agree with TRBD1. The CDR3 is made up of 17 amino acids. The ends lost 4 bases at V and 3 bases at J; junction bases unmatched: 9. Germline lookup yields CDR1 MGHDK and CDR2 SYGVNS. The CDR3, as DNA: TGTGCCAGCAGTGCTGCGACAGGGATAGGTGGGGCCAACGTCCTGACTTTC. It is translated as CASSAATGIGGANVLTF.

In nucleotides, the CDR3 is TGTGCCAGCTCGTCCGGTATAGAAAACACCATATATTTT. Its protein product is CASSSGIENTIYF. The chain carries TRBV18 and TRBJ1-3; D unclear. V lost 6 bases and J lost 6, with 12 bases in between. Germline CDR1 KGHSH, CDR2 LQKENI. The CDR3 covers 13 residues.

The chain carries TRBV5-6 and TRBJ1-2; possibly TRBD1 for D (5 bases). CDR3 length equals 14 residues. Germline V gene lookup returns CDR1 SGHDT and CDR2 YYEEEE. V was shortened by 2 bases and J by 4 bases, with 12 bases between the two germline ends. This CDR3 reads CASSFQGVSYGYTF. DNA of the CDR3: TGTGCCAGCAGCTTCCAGGGTGTTAGCTATGGCTACACCTTC. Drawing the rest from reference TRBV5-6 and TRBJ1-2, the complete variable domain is DAGVTQSPTHLIKTRGQQVTLRCSPKSGHDTVSWYQQALGQGPQFIFQYYEEEERQRGNFPDRFSGHQFPNYSSELNVNALLLGDSALYLCASSFQGVSYGYTFGSGTRLTVV.

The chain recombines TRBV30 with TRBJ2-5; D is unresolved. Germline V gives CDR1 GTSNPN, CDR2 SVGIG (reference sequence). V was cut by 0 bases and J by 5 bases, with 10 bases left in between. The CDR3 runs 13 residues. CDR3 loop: CAWSVAAGETQYF. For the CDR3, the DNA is TGTGCCTGGAGTGTGGCGGCCGGGGAGACCCAGTACTTC. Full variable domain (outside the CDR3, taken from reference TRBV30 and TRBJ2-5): SQTIHQWPATLVQPVGSPLSLECTVEGTSNPNLYWYRQAAGRGLQLLFYSVGIGQISSEVPQNLSASRPQDRQFILSSKKLLLSDSGFYLCAWSVAAGETQYFGPGTRLLVL.

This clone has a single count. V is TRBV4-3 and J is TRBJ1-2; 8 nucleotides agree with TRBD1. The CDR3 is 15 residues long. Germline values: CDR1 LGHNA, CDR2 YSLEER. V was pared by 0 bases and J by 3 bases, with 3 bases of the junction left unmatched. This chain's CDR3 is CASSQDPGQDYGYTF. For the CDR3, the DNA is TGCGCCAGCAGCCAAGATCCGGGACAGGACTATGGCTACACCTTC.

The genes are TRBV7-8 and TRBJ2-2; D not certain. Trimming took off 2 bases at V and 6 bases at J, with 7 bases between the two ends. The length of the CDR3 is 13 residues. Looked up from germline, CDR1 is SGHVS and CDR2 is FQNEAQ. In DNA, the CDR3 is TGTGCCAGCAGCTTAAGAGTCGCCGGGGAGCTGTTTTTT. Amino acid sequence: CASSLRVAGELFF.

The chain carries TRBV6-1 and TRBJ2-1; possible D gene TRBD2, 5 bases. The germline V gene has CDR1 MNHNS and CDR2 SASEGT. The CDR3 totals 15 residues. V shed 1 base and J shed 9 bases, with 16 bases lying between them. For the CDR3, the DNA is TGTGCCAGCAGTGAAGGGGGTACGGGAAGGGCTGAGCAGTTCTTC. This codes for CASSEGGTGRAEQFF.

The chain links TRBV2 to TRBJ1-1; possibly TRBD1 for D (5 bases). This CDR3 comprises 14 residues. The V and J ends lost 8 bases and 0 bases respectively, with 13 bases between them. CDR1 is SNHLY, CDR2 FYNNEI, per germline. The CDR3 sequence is CASGAQALNTEAFF. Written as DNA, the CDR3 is TGTGCCAGCGGGGCTCAGGCACTGAACACTGAAGCTTTCTTT.

Written as DNA, the CDR3 is TGTGCCTGGAACGGACAGGGGACTTCCTACGAGCAGTACTTC. This codes for CAWNGQGTSYEQYF. This sequence joins TRBV30 and TRBJ2-7; TRBD1 matches 9 bases. Germline loops: CDR1 GTSNPN, CDR2 SVGIG (reference sequence). V lost 4 bases and J lost 1; bases outside the gene matches: 5. The CDR3 is 14 amino acids.

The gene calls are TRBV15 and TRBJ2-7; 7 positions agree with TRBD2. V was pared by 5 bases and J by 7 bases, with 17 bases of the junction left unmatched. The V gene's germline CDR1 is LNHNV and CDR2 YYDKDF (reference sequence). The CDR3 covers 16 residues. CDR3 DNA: TGTGCCACCAGCCGACGCCGGGGGGAGGGCCTCTTGGAGCAGTACTTC. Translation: CATSRRRGEGLLEQYF.

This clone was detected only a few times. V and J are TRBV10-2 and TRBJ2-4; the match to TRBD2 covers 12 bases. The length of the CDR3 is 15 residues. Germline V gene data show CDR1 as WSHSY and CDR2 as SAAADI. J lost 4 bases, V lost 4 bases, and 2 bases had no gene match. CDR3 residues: CASSGTSGRKNIQYF. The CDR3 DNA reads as TGCGCCAGCAGTGGTACTAGCGGGAGGAAAAACATTCAGTACTTC.

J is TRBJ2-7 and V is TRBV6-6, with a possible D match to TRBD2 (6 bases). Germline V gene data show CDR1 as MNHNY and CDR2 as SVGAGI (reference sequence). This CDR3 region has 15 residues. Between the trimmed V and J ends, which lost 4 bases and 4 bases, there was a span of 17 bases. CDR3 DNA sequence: TGTGCCAGCAGTTCCCCCCTACGGGGACTTTACGAGCAGTACTTC. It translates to CASSSPLRGLYEQYF.

This CDR3 reads CASSLLTGRANEQYF. In DNA, the CDR3 is TGCGCCAGCAGCTTGTTAACAGGGAGGGCTAACGAGCAGTACTTC. The V call is TRBV5-1, the J call TRBJ2-7, with a weak D call TRBD2 (7 bases). Trimming left V 1 base short and J 5 bases short, with 16 bases between. The CDR3 has 15 residues. CDR1 SGHRS and CDR2 YFSETQ come from the germline V gene.

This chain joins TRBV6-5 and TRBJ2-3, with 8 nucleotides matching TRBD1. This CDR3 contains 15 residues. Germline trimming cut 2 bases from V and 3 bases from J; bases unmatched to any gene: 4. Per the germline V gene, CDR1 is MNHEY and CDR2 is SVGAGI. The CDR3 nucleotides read TGTGCCAGCAGTTACGTGGGACAGGTAACAGATACGCAGTATTTT. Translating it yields CASSYVGQVTDTQYF.

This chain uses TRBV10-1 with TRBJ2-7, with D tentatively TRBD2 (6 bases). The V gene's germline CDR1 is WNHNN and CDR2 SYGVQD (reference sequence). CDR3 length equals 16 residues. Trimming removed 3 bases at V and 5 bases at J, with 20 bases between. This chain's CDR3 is CASSEERDSTEHEQYF. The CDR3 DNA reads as TGCGCCAGCAGTGAAGAACGGGACTCAACAGAGCACGAGCAGTACTTC.

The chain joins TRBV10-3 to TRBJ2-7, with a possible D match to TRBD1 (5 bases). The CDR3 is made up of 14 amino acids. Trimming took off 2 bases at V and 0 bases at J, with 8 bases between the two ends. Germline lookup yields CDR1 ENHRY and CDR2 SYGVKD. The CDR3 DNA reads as TGTGCCATCAGTGAGGGAGACAGCTCCTACGAGCAGTACTTC. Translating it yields CAISEGDSSYEQYF.